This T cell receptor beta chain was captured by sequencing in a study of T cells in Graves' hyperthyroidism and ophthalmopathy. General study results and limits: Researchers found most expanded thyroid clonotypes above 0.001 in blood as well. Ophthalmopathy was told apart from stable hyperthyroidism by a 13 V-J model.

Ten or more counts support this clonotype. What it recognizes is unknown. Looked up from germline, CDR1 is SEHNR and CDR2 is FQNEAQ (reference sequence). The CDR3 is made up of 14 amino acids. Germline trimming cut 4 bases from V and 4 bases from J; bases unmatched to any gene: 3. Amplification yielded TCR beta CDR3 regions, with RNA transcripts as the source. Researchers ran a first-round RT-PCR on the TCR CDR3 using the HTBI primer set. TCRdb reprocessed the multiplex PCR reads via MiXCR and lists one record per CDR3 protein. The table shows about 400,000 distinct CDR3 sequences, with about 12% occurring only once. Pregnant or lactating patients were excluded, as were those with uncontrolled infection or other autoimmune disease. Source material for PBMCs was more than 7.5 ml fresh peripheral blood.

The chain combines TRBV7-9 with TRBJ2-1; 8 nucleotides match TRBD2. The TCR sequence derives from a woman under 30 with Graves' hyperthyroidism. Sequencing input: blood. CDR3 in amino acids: CASSSGGIYNEQFF. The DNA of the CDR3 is TGTGCCAGCAGCTCGGGGGGGATTTACAATGAGCAGTTCTTC.